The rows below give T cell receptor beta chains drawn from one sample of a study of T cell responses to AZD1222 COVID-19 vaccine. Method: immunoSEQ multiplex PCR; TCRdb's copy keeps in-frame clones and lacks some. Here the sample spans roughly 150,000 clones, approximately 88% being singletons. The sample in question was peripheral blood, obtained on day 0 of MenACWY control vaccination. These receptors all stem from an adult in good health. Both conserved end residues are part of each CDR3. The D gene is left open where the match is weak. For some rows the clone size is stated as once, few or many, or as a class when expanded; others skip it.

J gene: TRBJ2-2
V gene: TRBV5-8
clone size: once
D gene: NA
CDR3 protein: CASSLVRTGELFF
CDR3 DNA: TGTGCCAGCAGCTTGGTTAGGACCGGGGAGCTGTTTTTT

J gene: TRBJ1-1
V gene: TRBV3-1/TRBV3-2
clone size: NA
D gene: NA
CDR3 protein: CASSRGSETEAFF
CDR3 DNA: TGTGCCAGCAGCCGGGGGAGCGAGACTGAAGCTTTCTTT

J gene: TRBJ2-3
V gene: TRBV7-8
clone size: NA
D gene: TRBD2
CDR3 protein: CASSTRLASTDTQYF
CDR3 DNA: TGTGCCAGCAGCACACGACTAGCCAGCACAGATACGCAGTATTTT

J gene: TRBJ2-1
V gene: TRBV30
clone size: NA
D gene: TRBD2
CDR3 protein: CAWSGYSKRGSYNEQFF
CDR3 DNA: TGTGCCTGGAGTGGGTATAGTAAGCGGGGGTCCTACAATGAGCAGTTCTTC

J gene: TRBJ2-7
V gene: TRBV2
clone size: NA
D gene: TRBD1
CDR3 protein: CASSKPGQGTHYEQYF
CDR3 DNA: TGTGCCAGTTCCAAGCCGGGACAGGGGACCCACTACGAGCAGTACTTC

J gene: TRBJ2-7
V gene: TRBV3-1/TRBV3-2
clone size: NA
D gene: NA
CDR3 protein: CASSQALVRVQYF
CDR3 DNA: TGTGCCAGCAGCCAAGCGCTAGTTCGGGTGCAGTACTTC

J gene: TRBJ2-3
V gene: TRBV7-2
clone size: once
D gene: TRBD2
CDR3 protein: CASSRTSGRTDTQYF
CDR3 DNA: TGTGCCAGCAGTCGGACTAGCGGGAGAACAGATACGCAGTATTTT

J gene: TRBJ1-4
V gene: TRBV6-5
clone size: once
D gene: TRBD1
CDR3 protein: CASIPGTGLAKLFF
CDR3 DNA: TGTGCCAGCATCCCCGGGACAGGGTTAGCAAAACTGTTTTTT

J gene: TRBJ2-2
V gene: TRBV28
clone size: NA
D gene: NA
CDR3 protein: CASRRSILGTGELFF
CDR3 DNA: TGTGCCAGCAGACGGTCGATCCTTGGCACCGGGGAGCTGTTTTTT

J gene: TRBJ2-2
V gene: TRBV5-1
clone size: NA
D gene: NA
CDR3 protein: CASSLARNTGELFF
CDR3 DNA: TGCGCCAGCAGCTTGGCCCGAAACACCGGGGAGCTGTTTTTT

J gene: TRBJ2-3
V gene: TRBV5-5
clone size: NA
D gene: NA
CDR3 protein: CASSTIAVTDTQYF
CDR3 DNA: TGTGCCAGCAGTACTATAGCGGTTACGGATACGCAGTATTTT

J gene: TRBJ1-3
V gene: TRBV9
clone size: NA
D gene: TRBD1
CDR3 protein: CASSVGSTGQGHTIYF
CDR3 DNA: TGTGCCAGCAGCGTAGGATCAACAGGACAGGGACACACCATATATTTT

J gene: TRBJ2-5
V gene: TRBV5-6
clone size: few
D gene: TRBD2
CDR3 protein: CASSLVKGGETQYF
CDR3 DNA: TGTGCCAGCAGCTTGGTAAAGGGAGGGGAGACCCAGTACTTC

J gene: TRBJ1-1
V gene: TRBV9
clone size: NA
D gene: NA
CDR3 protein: CASSVAGSKEAFF
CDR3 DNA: TGTGCCAGCAGCGTAGCTGGGTCGAAGGAAGCTTTCTTT

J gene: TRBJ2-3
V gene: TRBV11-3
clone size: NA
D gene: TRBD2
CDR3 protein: CASSNRLAGDTQYF
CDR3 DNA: TGTGCCAGCAGCAACAGACTAGCGGGAGATACGCAGTATTTT

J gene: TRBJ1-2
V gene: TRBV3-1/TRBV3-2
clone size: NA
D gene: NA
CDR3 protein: CASSQDGVPSSGYTF
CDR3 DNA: TGTGCCAGCAGCCAAGATGGAGTCCCGTCCTCTGGCTACACCTTC

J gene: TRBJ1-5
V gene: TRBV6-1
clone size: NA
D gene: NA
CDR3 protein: CASSEGWGSNQPQHF
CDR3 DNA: TGTGCCAGCAGTGAAGGATGGGGAAGCAATCAGCCCCAGCATTTT

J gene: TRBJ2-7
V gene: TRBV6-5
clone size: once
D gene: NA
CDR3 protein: CASSYSEASSYEQYF
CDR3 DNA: TGTGCCAGCAGTTACTCGGAAGCTAGCTCCTACGAGCAGTACTTC

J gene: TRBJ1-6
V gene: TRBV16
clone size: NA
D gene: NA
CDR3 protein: CASSPPGKNSPLHF
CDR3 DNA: TGTGCCAGCAGCCCCCCAGGGAAAAATTCACCCCTCCACTTT

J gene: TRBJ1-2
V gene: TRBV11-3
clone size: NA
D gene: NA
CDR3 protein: CASSSRDNYGYTF
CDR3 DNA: TGTGCCAGCAGCTCCCGGGACAACTATGGCTACACCTTC

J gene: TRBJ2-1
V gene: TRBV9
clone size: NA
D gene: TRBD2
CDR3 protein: CASSLAGYNEQFF
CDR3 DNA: TGTGCCAGCAGCCTAGCGGGCTACAATGAGCAGTTCTTC

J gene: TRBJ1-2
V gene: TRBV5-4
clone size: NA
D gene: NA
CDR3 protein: CASSGGGNGVFGYTF
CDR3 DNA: TGTGCCAGCAGCGGAGGGGGGAATGGGGTTTTTGGCTACACCTTC

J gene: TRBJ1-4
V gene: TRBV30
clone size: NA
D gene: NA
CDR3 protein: CASTQFADEKLFF
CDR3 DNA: TGTGCCTCCACGCAGTTCGCGGATGAAAAACTGTTTTTT

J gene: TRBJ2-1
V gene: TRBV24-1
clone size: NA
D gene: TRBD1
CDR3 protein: CATSDFLSGQGYNEQFF
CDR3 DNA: TGTGCCACCAGTGATTTCCTTTCGGGACAGGGGTACAATGAGCAGTTCTTC

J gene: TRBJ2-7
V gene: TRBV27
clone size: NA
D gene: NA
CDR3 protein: CASSLRGLSSYEQYF
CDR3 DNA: TGTGCCAGCAGTTTACGGGGTTTAAGCTCCTACGAGCAGTACTTC

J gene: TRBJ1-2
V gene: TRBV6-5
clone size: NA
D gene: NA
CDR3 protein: CASSPTRGNYGYTF
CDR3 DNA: TGTGCCAGCAGTCCGACTAGGGGTAACTATGGCTACACCTTC

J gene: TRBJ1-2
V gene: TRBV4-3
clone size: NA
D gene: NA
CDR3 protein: CASSQDRGTYGYTF
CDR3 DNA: TGCGCCAGCAGCCAAGATCGCGGGACCTATGGCTACACCTTC

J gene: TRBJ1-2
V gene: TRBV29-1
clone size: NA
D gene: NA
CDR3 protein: CSVEDRTANYGYTF
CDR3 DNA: TGCAGCGTTGAAGATCGGACAGCTAACTATGGCTACACCTTC

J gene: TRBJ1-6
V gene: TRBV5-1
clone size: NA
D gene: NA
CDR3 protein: CASSLDLNASPLHF
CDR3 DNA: TGCGCCAGCAGCTTGGACCTGAATGCGTCACCCCTCCACTTT

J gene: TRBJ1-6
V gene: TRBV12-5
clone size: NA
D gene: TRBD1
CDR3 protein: CASGLGDRVPPLHF
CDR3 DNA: TGTGCTAGTGGTTTGGGAGACAGGGTCCCACCCCTCCACTTT

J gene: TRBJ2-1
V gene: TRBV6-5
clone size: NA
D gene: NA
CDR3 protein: CASSPRGRETFF
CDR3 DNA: TGTGCCAGCAGCCCCAGGGGCAGGGAGACGTTCTTC

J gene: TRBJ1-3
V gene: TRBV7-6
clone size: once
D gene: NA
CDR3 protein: CASSLGSQGPGNTIYF
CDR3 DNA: TGTGCCAGCAGCTTAGGATCGCAGGGGCCTGGAAACACCATATATTTT

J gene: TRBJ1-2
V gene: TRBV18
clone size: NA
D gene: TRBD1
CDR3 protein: CASSPGQTPSNYGYTF
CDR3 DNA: TGTGCCAGCTCACCGGGACAGACCCCCTCTAACTATGGCTACACCTTC

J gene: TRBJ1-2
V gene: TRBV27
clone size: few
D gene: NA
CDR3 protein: CASSLTRNYGYTF
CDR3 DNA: TGTGCCAGCAGTTTAACCCGAAACTATGGCTACACCTTC

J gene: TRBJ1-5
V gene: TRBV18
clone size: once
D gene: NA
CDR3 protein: CASSPGNSNQPQHF
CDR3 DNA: TGTGCCAGCTCACCGGGGAATAGCAATCAGCCCCAGCATTTT

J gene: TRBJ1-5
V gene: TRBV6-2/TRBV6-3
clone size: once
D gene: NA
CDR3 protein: CASSYLGITAQPQHF
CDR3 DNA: TGTGCCAGCAGTTATCTGGGGATCACGGCTCAGCCCCAGCATTTT

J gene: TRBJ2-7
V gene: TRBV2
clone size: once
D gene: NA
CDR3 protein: CASSDRGYEQYF
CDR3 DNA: TGTGCCAGCAGTGATCGCGGCTACGAGCAGTACTTC

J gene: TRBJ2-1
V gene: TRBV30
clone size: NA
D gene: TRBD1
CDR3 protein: CAWSVYGAGGIGNEQFF
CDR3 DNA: TGTGCCTGGAGTGTATACGGGGCAGGGGGCATCGGCAATGAGCAGTTCTTC

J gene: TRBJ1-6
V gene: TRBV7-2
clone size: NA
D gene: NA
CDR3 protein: CASSRLDGINSPLHF
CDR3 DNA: TGTGCCAGCAGCCGCCTGGACGGGATTAATTCACCCCTCCACTTT

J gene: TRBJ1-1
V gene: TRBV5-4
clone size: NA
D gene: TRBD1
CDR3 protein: CASSSKTGGEAEAFF
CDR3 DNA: TGTGCCAGCAGCTCCAAGACAGGGGGCGAAGCTGAAGCTTTCTTT

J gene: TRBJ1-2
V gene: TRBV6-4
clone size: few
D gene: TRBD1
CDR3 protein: CASSEQGGSAYGYTF
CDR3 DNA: TGTGCCAGCAGTGAACAGGGGGGGAGTGCCTATGGCTACACCTTC

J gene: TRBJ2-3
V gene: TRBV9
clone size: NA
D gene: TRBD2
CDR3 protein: CASSPPQGLAFGEQYF
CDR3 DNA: TGTGCCAGCAGCCCTCCCCAGGGACTAGCGTTCGGAGAGCAGTATTTT

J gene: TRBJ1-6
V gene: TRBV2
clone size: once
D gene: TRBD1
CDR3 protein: CASSEARGTASF
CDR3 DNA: TGTGCCAGCAGTGAAGCGCGTGGGACAGCGTCCTTT

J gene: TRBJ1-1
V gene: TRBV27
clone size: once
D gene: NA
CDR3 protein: CASGKSKNTEAFF
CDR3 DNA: TGTGCCAGTGGGAAGTCGAAGAACACTGAAGCTTTCTTT

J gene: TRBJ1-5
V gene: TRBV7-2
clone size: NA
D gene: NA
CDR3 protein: CASSLRGQSLYSNQPQHF
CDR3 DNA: TGTGCCAGCAGCTTAAGAGGCCAGTCCCTATATAGCAATCAGCCCCAGCATTTT

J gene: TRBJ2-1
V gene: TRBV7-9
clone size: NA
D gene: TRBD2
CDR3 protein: CASSPKWGGSYNEQFF
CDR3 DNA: TGTGCCAGCAGCCCGAAATGGGGGGGCTCCTACAATGAGCAGTTCTTC

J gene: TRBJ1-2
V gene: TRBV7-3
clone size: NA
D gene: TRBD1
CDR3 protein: CASSPGQGALYGYTF
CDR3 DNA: TGTGCCAGCAGCCCGGGACAGGGGGCCCTCTATGGCTACACCTTC

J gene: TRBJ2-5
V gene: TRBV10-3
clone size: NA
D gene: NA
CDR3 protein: CAIRTLETQYF
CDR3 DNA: TGTGCCATAAGAACCTTGGAGACCCAGTACTTC

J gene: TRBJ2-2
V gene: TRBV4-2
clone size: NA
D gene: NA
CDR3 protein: CASSQEDREGTGELFF
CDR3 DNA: TGTGCCAGCAGCCAAGAAGACAGGGAGGGAACCGGGGAGCTGTTTTTT

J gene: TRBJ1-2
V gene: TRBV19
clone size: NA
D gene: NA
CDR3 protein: CASSIPPGHGYTF
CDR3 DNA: TGTGCCAGTAGTATCCCCCCGGGGCACGGCTACACCTTC

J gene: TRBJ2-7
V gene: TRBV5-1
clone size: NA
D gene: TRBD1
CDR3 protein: CASSFPGGAEYEQYF
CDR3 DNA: TGCGCCAGCAGCTTTCCAGGGGGCGCGGAATACGAGCAGTACTTC

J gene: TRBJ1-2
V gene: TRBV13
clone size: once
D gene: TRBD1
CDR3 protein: CASSQDRLYGYTF
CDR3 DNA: TGTGCCAGCAGCCAGGACAGGTTATATGGCTACACCTTC

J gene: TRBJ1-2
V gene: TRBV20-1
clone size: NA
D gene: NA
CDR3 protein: CSATADYGYTF
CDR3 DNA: TGCAGTGCTACGGCCGACTATGGCTACACCTTC

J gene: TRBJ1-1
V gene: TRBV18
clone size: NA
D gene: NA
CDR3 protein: CASSPPSRGFAEAFF
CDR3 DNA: TGTGCCAGCTCACCACCATCTCGGGGGTTCGCTGAAGCTTTCTTT

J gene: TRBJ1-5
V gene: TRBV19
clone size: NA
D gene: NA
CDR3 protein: CASSMESYSNQPQHF
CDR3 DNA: TGTGCCAGTAGTATGGAGAGCTATAGCAATCAGCCCCAGCATTTT

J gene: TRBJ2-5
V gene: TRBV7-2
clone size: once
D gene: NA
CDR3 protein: CASSFTGRQETQYF
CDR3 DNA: TGTGCCAGCAGCTTTACGGGTCGCCAAGAGACCCAGTACTTC

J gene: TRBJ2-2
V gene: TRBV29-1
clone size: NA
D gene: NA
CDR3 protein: CSVERGTAGELFF
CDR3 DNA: TGCAGCGTTGAAAGGGGGACCGCCGGGGAGCTGTTTTTT

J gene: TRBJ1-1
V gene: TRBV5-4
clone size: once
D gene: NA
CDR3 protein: CASSFARAQNTEAFF
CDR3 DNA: TGTGCCAGCAGCTTCGCCAGGGCACAGAACACTGAAGCTTTCTTT

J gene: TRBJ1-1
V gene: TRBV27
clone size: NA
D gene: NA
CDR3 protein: CASSFSGFGEAFF
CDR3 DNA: TGTGCCAGCAGTTTTTCGGGGTTTGGTGAAGCTTTCTTT